This T cell receptor (beta chain) emerged from a study of T cell repertoires in cytomegalovirus infection. About the study: Indications of both CMV infection and matching HLA type were provided by public TCR beta signatures.

This clonotype turned up a few times. Its target is unknown. Study findings and constraints: CMV-specific HLA-C-restricted TCR beta clonotypes dominated the ex vivo response. Using cumulative public TCR beta family frequency, the authors identified those who carried CMV together with the relevant HLA.

MiXCR, run by TCRdb on the reads, gives a single entry per CDR3 protein. In the table there are some 150,000 distinct CDR3 sequences, under 8% of which are singletons. The receptor comes from a human donor in good health (CMV status not recorded). Some clones in this sample may be carry-over from other donors' samples. The sequenced sample consisted of PBMCs.

The CDR3 nucleotides read TGTGCCAGCAGCTTAGCGGTAGCGGGGCCTGGGACCAAAAACATTCAGTACTTC. Amino acid sequence: CASSLAVAGPGTKNIQYF. J is TRBJ2-4 and V is TRBV7-2; 8 bases map to TRBD2. V shed 0 bases and J 2 bases; nucleotides not matched to a gene: 9. The germline gives CDR1 SGHTA, CDR2 FQGNSA. The CDR3 is 18 residues long.